This T cell receptor beta chain was retrieved from a study of blood T cell repertoires in COVID-19. Study-wide background: Samples taken during acute and convalescent COVID-19 were collected in the United States, Italy and Spain.

This clone showed up just a few times. Authors' methods: Amplified reference gene primers provided the basis for estimating nucleated cell counts. Assay: immunoSEQ multiplex PCR; the TCRdb copy retains only in-frame clones and omits some. That table is the source of V, J and clone size, and D and trimming were worked out from the DNA. The table lists under 250,000 clones, 85% to 90% of them singletons. Deletions cut 0 bases from V and 6 bases from J, with 12 bases between. Germline assignment: CDR1 MNHEY and CDR2 SVGEGT. This CDR3 is 14 amino acids long. This clonotype originated in a man in his fifties or sixties with acute or convalescent COVID-19. Sequenced input: peripheral blood. This sequence joins TRBV6-2 or TRBV6-3 and TRBJ2-7; perhaps TRBD1 as D (6 bases). This CDR3 reads CASSYSGIGGEQYF. CDR3 in DNA: TGTGCCAGCAGTTACTCAGGCATAGGGGGCGAGCAGTACTTC.